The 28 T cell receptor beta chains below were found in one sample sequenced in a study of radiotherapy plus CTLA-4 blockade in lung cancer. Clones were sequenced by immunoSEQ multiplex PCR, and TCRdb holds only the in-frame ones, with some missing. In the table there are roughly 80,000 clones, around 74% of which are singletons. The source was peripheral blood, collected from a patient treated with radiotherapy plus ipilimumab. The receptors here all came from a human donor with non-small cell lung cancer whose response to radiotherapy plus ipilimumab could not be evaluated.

In DNA, the CDR3 is TGTGCCAGCAGCGTTGGTAGGGGGCCACCCTCCTACAATGAGCAGTTCTTC. Protein sequence: CASSVGRGPPSYNEQFF. The chain links TRBV9 to TRBJ2-1, with TRBD1 identical over 7 bases. There are 17 residues in the CDR3. Germline CDR1 reads SGDLS; CDR2 reads YYNGEE. The ends lost 2 bases at V and 0 bases at J; junction bases unmatched: 8.

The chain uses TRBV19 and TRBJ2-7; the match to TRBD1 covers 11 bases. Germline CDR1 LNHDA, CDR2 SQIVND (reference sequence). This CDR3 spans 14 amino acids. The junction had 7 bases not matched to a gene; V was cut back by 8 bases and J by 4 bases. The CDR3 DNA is TGTGCCAGTGAGGCCGGGACAGGGGGATACGAGCAGTACTTC. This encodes CASEAGTGGYEQYF.

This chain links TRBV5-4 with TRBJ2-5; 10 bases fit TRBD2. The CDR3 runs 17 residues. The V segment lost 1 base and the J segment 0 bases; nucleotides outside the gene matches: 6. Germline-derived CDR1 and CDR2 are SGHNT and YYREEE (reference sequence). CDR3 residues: CASSLRLAGEYQETQYF. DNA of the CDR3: TGTGCCAGCAGCTTGCGTCTAGCGGGGGAGTACCAAGAGACCCAGTACTTC. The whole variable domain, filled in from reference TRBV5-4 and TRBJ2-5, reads ETGVTQSPTHLIKTRGQQVTLRCSSQSGHNTVSWYQQALGQGPQFIFQYYREEENGRGNFPPRFSGLQFPNYSSELNVNALELDDSALYLCASSLRLAGEYQETQYFGPGTRLLVL.

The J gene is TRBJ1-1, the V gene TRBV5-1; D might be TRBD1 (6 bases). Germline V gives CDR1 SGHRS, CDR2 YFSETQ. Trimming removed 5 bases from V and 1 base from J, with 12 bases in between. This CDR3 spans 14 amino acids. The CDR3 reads CASRFAGANTEAFF. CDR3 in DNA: TGCGCCAGCAGGTTTGCAGGGGCGAACACTGAAGCTTTCTTT. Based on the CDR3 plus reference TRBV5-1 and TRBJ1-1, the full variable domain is KAGVTQTPRYLIKTRGQQVTLSCSPISGHRSVSWYQQTPGQGLQFLFEYFSETQRNKGNFPGRFSGRQFSNSRSEMNVSTLELGDSALYLCASRFAGANTEAFFGQGTRLTVV.

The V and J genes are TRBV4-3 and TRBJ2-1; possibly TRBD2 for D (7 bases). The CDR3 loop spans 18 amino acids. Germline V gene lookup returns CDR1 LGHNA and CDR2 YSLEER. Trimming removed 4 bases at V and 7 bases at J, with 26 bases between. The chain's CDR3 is CASSRKGRGVDTGNEQFF. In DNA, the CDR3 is TGCGCCAGCAGCCGAAAGGGGAGGGGGGTAGACACGGGGAATGAGCAGTTCTTC.

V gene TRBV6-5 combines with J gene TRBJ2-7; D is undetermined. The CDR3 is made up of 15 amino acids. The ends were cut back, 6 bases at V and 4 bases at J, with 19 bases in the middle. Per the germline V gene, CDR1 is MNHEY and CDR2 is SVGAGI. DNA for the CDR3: TGTGCCAGCAGCCCCCTTGGAGATGATAGATACGAGCAGTACTTC. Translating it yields CASSPLGDDRYEQYF.

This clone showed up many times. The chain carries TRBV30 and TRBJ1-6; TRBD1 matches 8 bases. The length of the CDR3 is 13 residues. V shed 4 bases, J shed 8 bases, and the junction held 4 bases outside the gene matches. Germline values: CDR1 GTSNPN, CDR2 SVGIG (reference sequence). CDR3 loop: CAWTHRGDSPLHF. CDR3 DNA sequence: TGTGCCTGGACCCACAGGGGGGATTCACCCCTCCACTTT.

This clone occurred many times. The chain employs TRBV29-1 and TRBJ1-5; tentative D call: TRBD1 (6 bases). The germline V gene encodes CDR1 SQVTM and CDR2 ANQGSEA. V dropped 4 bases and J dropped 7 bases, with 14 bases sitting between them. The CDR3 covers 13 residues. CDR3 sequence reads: CSVALQGVQPQHF. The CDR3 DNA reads TGCAGCGTTGCACTACAGGGTGTACAGCCCCAGCATTTT.

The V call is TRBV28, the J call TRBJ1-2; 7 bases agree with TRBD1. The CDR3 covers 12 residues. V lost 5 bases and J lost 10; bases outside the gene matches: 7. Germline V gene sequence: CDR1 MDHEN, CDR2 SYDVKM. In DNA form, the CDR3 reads TGTGCCAGCAGTGGGGGACAGAACGACTACACCTTC. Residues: CASSGGQNDYTF.

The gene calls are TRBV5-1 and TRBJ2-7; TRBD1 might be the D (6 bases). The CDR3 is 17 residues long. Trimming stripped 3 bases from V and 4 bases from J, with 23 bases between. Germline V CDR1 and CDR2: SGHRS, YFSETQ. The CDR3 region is CASSSQPRGSGDYEQYF. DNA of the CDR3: TGCGCCAGCAGCTCCCAACCCAGGGGTTCAGGTGATTACGAGCAGTACTTC.

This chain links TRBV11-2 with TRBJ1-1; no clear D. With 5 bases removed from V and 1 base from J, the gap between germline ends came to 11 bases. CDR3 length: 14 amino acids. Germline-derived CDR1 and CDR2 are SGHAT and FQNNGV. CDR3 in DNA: TGTGCCAGCAGCCATGCCCCAGAGAACACTGAAGCTTTCTTT. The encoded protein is CASSHAPENTEAFF.

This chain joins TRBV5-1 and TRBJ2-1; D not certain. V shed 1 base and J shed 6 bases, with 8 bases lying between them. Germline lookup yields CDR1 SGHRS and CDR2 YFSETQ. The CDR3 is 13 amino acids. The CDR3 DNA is TGCGCCAGCAGCTTGCAAGCGTCCAATGAGCAGTTCTTC. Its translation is CASSLQASNEQFF.

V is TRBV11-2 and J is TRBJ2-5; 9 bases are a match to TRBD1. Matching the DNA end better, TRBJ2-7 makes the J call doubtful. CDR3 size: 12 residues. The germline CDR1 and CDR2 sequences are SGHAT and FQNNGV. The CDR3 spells CASSYRGHEQYF. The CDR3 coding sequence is TGTGCCAGCAGCTACAGGGGGCACGAGCAGTACTTC.

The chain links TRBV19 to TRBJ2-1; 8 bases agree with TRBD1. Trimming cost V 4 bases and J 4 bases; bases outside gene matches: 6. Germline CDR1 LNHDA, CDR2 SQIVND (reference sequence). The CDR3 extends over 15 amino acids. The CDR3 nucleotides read TGTGCCAGTAGTAGGGACAGGCAGATATACAATGAGCAGTTCTTC. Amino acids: CASSRDRQIYNEQFF.

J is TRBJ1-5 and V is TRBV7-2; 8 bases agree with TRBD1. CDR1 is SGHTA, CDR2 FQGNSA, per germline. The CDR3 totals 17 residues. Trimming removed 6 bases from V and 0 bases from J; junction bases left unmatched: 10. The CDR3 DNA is TGTGCCAGCAGTACGGACAGGGAAGTGTATAGCAATCAGCCCCAGCATTTT. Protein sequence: CASSTDREVYSNQPQHF.

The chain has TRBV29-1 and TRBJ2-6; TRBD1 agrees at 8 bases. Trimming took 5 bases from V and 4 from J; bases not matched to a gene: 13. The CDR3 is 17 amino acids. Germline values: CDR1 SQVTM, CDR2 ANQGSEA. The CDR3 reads CSVQPTGVPPGANVLTF. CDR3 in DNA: TGCAGCGTTCAACCGACAGGGGTCCCCCCCGGGGCCAACGTCCTGACTTTC.

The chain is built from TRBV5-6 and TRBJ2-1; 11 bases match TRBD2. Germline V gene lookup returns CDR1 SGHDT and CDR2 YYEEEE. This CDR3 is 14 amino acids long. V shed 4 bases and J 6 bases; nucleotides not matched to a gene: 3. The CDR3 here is CASSLGLAVNEQFF. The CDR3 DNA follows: TGTGCCAGCAGCCTGGGACTAGCGGTCAATGAGCAGTTCTTC.

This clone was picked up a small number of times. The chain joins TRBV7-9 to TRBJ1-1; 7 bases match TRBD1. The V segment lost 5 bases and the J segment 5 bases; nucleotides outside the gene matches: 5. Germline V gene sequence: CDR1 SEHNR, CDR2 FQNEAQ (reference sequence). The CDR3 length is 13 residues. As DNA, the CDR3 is TGTGCCAGCAGCGAGACAGGGCTGACTGAAGCTTTCTTT. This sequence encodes CASSETGLTEAFF.

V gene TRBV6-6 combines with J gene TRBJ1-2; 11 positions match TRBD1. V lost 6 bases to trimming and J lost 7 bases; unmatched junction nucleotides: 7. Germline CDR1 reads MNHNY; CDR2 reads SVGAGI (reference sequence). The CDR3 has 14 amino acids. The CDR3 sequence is CASSPGQGVVGYTF. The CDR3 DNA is TGTGCCAGCAGCCCGGGACAGGGGGTGGTTGGCTACACCTTC.

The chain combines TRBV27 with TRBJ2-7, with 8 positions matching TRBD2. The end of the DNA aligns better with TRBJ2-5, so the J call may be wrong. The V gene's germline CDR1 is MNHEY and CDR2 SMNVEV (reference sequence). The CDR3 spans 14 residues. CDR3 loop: CASRRSGAQETQYF. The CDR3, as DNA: TGTGCCAGCAGACGTAGCGGGGCTCAAGAGACCCAGTACTTC.

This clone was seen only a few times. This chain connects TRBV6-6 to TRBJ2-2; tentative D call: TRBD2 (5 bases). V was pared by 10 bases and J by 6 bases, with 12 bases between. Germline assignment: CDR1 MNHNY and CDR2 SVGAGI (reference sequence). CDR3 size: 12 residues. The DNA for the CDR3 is TGTGCCACCCTTGGGAGTGCCGGGGAGCTGTTTTTT. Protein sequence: CATLGSAGELFF.

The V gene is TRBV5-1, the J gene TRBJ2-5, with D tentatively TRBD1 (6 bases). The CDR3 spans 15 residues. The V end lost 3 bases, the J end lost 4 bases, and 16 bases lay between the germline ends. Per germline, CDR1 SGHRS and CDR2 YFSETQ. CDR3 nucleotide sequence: TGCGCCAGCAGCTCGACCTCCAGGGGCGTAGAGACCCAGTACTTC. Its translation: CASSSTSRGVETQYF.

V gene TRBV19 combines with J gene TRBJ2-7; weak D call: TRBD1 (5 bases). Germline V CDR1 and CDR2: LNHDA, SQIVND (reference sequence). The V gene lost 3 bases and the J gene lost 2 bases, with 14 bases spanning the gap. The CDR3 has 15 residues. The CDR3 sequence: CASSIRAMGPYEQYF. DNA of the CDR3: TGTGCCAGTAGTATCCGGGCGATGGGGCCCTACGAGCAGTACTTC.

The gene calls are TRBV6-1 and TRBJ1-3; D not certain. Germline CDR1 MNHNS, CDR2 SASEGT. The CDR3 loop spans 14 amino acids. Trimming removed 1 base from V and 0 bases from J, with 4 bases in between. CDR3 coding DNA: TGTGCCAGCAGTGAAGGGCACTCTGGAAACACCATATATTTT. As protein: CASSEGHSGNTIYF.

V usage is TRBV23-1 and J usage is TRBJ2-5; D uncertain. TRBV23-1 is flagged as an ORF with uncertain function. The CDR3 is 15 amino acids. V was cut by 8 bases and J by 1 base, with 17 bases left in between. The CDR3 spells CASEYRSGSQETQYF. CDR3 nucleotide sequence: TGCGCCAGCGAGTACCGCTCAGGTTCCCAAGAGACCCAGTACTTC.

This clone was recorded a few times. The chain's CDR3 is CASSFLGRVLSGNTIYF. Here the CDR3 DNA reads TGTGCCAGCAGTTTTCTGGGCAGGGTCTTGTCTGGAAACACCATATATTTT. The rearrangement uses TRBV28 and TRBJ1-3; D is possibly TRBD1 (5 bases). V was pared by 3 bases and J by 1 base, with 16 bases between. The germline gives CDR1 MDHEN, CDR2 SYDVKM. This CDR3 comprises 17 residues.

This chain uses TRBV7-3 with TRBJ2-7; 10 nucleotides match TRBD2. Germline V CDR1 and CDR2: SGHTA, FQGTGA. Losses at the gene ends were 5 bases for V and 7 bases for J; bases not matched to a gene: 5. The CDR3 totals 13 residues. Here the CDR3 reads CASSEGLAEEQYF. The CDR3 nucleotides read TGTGCCAGCAGCGAAGGACTAGCGGAGGAGCAGTACTTC.

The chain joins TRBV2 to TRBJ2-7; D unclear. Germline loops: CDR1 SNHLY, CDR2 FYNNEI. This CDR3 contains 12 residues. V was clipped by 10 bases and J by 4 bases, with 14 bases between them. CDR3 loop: CANKPAAYEQYF. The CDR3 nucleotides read TGTGCCAACAAGCCGGCGGCATACGAGCAGTACTTC. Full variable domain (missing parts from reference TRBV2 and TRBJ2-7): EPEVTQTPSHQVTQMGQEVILRCVPISNHLYFYWYRQILGQKVEFLVSFYNNEISEKSEIFDDQFSVERPDGSNFTLKIRSTKLEDSAMYFCANKPAAYEQYFGPGTRLTVT.